The T cell receptor beta chain under discussion was sequenced for a study of shared clonotypes between healthy human individuals. Study overall: Used for every donor were three CD4 naive, three CD4 memory, two CD8 naive and one CD8 memory plate. Findings and caveats of the study: Clonotypes that were shared across a handful of donors made up about 5.1% of naive CD4 clonotypes. The study sampled only blood, and tissue repertoires likely differ.

Naive CD8 cells were CD45RO-negative, positively selected for CCR7, excluding terminally differentiated effector memory CD45RA+ cells. Assay execution took place at the deep level. The method was immunoSEQ multiplex PCR; TCRdb's version includes in-frame clones alone and lacks a portion of them. The data show approximately 2,000,000 clones, just under 95% seen once. Worth noting for this clone: Its antigen remains unidentified.

V lost 1 base to trimming and J lost 5 bases; unmatched junction nucleotides: 9. The CDR3 is made up of 17 amino acids. CDR1 and CDR2 (germline): LNHDA, SQIVND (reference sequence). The receptor's source is a man aged 18-30 years in good health. Some clones in this sample may be carry-over from other donors' samples. The sequenced sample was naive CD8+ T cells from PBMCs. This chain uses TRBV19 with TRBJ2-2; TRBD2 aligns across 8 bases. The CDR3: CASSIARREGPTGELFF. The CDR3 coding sequence is TGTGCCAGTAGTATAGCTCGACGGGAGGGCCCGACCGGGGAGCTGTTTTTT.